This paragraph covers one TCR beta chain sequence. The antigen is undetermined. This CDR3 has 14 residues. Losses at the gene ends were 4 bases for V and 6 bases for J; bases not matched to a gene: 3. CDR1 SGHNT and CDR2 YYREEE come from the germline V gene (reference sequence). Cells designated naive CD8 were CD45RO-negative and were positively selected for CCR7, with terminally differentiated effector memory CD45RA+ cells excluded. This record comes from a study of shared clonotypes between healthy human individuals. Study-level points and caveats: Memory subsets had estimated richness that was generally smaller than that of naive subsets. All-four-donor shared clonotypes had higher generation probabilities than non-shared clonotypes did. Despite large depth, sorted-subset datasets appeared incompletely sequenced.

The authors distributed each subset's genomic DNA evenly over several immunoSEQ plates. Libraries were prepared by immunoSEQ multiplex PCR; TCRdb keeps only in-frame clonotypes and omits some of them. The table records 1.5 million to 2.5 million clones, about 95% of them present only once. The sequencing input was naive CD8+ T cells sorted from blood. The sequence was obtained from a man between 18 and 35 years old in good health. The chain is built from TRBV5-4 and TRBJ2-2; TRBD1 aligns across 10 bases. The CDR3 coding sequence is TGTGCCAGCAGCGCGGGACAGGGGTCCGGGGAGCTGTTTTTT. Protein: CASSAGQGSGELFF.